The source of this T cell receptor (beta chain) is a study of CD8+CD57+ T cells in acquired aplastic anemia. Overall study context: Sorted CD4+ and CD8+ cells gave a mean 3.2 ug DNA, range roughly 0.18 to 30 ug.

Profiles of TCR beta VDJ and CDR3 were generated from a genomic DNA template. A single record per CDR3 protein comes from TCRdb applying MiXCR to the reads. The data hold 120,000 or so distinct CDR3 sequences, with approximately 36% observed a single time. This CDR3 is 16 amino acids long. Germline lookup yields CDR1 LNHDA and CDR2 SQIVND (reference sequence). Points on this clonotype: The antigen remains unidentified. The junction shows a germline mismatch at one end, possibly a read error.

All sequencing subjects had displayed CD8+CD57+ cell expansion on flow cytometry. Blood was sampled before the patients had received any therapy. Study-level results: Significant differences in CD8+ Simpson's diversity were not observed between patients and controls. Between patients and controls, approximately 29 CD8+ CDR3 sequences were found in common.

This TCR was recovered from a human donor with aplastic anemia. The chain uses TRBV19 and TRBJ2-1, with D possibly TRBD1 on 6 matching bases. What was sequenced was sorted CD4+, CD8+, or CD8+CD57+ T cells (not recorded which) from PBMCs. The CDR3 nucleotides read TGTGCCAATAGTCGTTCAGGCCAGGGGCCCTACAATGAGCAGTTCTTC. Amino acids: CANSRSGQGPYNEQFF.